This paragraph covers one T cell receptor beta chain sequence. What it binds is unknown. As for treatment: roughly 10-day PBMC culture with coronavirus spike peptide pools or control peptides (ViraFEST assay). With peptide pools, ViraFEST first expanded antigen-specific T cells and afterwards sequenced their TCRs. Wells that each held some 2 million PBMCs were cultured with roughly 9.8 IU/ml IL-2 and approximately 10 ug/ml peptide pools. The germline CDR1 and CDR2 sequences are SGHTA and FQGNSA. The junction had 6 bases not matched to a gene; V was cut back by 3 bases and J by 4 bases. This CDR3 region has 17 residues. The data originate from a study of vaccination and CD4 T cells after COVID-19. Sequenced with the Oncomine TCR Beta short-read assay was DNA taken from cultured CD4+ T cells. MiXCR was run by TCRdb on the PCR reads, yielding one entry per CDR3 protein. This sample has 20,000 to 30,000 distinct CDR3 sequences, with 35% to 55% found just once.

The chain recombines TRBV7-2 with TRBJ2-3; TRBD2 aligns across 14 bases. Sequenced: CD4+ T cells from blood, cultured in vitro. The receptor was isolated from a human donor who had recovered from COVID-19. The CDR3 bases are TGTGCCAGCAGCTTTCTAGGGACTAGCGGGAGTTCAGATACGCAGTATTTT. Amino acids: CASSFLGTSGSSDTQYF. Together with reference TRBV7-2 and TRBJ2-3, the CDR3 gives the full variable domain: GAGVSQSPSNKVTEKGKDVELRCDPISGHTALYWYRQSLGQGLEFLIYFQGNSAPDKSGLPSDRFSAERTGGSVSTLTIQRTQQEDSAVYLCASSFLGTSGSSDTQYFGPGTRLTVL.